This TCR beta chain was documented in a study of shared clonotypes between healthy human individuals. Study-wide points: Sequencing depth was a factor that was expected to affect clonotype sharing among donors.

As concerns this clone: Antigen specificity is unknown.

This CDR3 is built from 15 residues. V shed 3 bases, J shed 2 bases, and the junction held 7 bases outside the gene matches. The germline V gene encodes CDR1 SNHLY and CDR2 FYNNEI. The study drew all its donors from Caucasian adults living in Nashville, Tennessee. This table comes from immunoSEQ multiplex PCR, and its TCRdb copy is limited to in-frame clones, with some not included. The sample contains 190,000 or so clones, approximately 62% of which appear only once. Sequencing used memory CD4+ T cells sorted from blood. Subset meaning: CD45RA-negative fraction. This sequence joins TRBV2 and TRBJ2-7, with TRBD2 matching over 7 bases. This sequence originates from a man aged 25 to 45 in good health. CDR3: CASSDAGDPTYEQYF. DNA of the CDR3: TGTGCCAGCAGTGATGCGGGAGACCCCACCTACGAGCAGTACTTC.